Each of the 15 T cell receptor beta chains below was sequenced from the same sample in a study of pediatric ulcerative colitis (dated by TCRdb to between 2018 and 2020). The method was the immunoSEQ multiplex PCR assay. In its TCRdb copy, this immuneACCESS table keeps in-frame sequences only and misses some clones. Where compared with another copy, unresolved V genes explain less than half of these, and the others have no known cause. The sample table holds fewer than 45,000 clones, of which around four fifths were seen once. The ten largest account for roughly 25% of the sample. The sample was blood. Source of these receptors: a girl between 5 and 17 years old with moderate ulcerative colitis.

This clone was observed a single time. V usage is TRBV19 and J usage is TRBJ1-5, with a possible D match to TRBD1 (6 bases). Between the trimmed V and J ends, which lost 4 bases and 1 base, there was a span of 8 bases. This CDR3 has 14 residues. Germline V CDR1 and CDR2: LNHDA, SQIVND (reference sequence). In DNA form, the CDR3 reads TGTGCCAGTAGTAATGACAGGAGCAATCAGCCCCAGCATTTT. Protein sequence: CASSNDRSNQPQHF. The full variable domain, rest sourced from reference TRBV19 and TRBJ1-5, is DGGITQSPKYLFRKEGQNVTLSCEQNLNHDAMYWYRQDPGQGLRLIYYSQIVNDFQKGDIAEGYSVSREKKESFPLTVTSAQKNPTAFYLCASSNDRSNQPQHFGDGTRLSIL.

The chain links TRBV29-1 to TRBJ2-3; TRBD2 aligns across 8 bases. The V and J ends lost 4 bases and 2 bases, in that order; junction bases with no gene match: 8. Germline CDR1 SQVTM, CDR2 ANQGSEA. The length of the CDR3 is 15 residues. In DNA form, the CDR3 reads TGCAGCGTTGGCGTCGCGGGGGGCGTCACAGATACGCAGTATTTT. It specifies CSVGVAGGVTDTQYF.

This chain uses TRBV9 with TRBJ1-1; tentatively, D is TRBD1 (6 bases). The CDR3 totals 13 residues. CDR1 is SGDLS, CDR2 YYNGEE, per germline. V lost 3 bases to trimming and J lost 4 bases, with 10 bases between them. In nucleotides, the CDR3 is TGTGCCAGCAGCGCACAGGGATTCACTGAAGCTTTCTTT. It translates to CASSAQGFTEAFF.

A few counts support this clone. The V and J genes are TRBV15 and TRBJ1-1; D is perhaps TRBD1 (5 bases). The CDR3 is 16 amino acids. The V and J ends lost 7 bases and 0 bases respectively, with 18 bases between them. Germline loops: CDR1 LNHNV, CDR2 YYDKDF (reference sequence). CDR3 amino acids: CATTFRAQGLNTEAFF. The DNA for the CDR3 is TGTGCCACCACCTTCAGAGCTCAGGGATTGAACACTGAAGCTTTCTTT. Full variable domain (rest looked up from reference TRBV15 and TRBJ1-1): DAMVIQNPRYQVTQFGKPVTLSCSQTLNHNVMYWYQQKSSQAPKLLFHYYDKDFNNEADTPDNFQSRRPNTSFCFLDIRSPGLGDTAMYLCATTFRAQGLNTEAFFGQGTRLTVV.

The rearrangement links TRBV2 to TRBJ2-1; D is uncertain. The V and J ends lost 4 bases and 3 bases respectively, with 1 base between them. There are 11 residues in the CDR3. Germline V gene data show CDR1 as SNHLY and CDR2 as FYNNEI. DNA of the CDR3: TGTGCCAGCAGTGTCTACAATGAGCAGTTCTTC. Translated, it gives CASSVYNEQFF.

The V gene is TRBV2, the J gene TRBJ2-5; D may match TRBD1 or TRBD2 (5 bases each). Trimming cost V 4 bases and J 4 bases, with 10 bases left between them. From germline, CDR1 is SNHLY and CDR2 FYNNEI. This CDR3 spans 13 amino acids. The CDR3 DNA reads TGTGCCAGCAGTGTTGAGAGGGGAGAGACCCAGTACTTC. This sequence encodes CASSVERGETQYF.

The V gene is TRBV7-8, the J gene TRBJ2-2; D is undetermined. Trimming removed 3 bases at V and 5 bases at J, with 13 bases between. Germline V CDR1 and CDR2: SGHVS, FQNEAQ. The CDR3 spans 15 residues. CDR3 sequence reads: CASSFPSGWTGELFF. CDR3 nucleotides: TGTGCCAGCAGCTTTCCCTCCGGGTGGACCGGGGAGCTGTTTTTT.

V usage is TRBV4-1 and J usage is TRBJ2-1, with 7 bases identical to TRBD1. With 3 bases clipped from V and 1 base from J, the junction kept 3 bases outside the gene matches. The germline CDR1 and CDR2 sequences are MGHRA and YSYEKL. This CDR3 spans 15 amino acids. Here the CDR3 DNA reads TGCGCCAGCAGCCAGGACAGGCCTTCCTACAATGAGCAGTTCTTC. Protein: CASSQDRPSYNEQFF.

This clone was counted between two and nine times. This chain uses TRBV30 with TRBJ1-3; TRBD1 matches at 9 bases. In germline, CDR1 is GTSNPN, CDR2 SVGIG (reference sequence). This CDR3 has 17 residues. After removal of 0 bases from V and 6 bases from J, the junction contained 12 bases not matched to a gene. The CDR3, as DNA: TGTGCCTGGAGTGTACGCCGAACGGGACAGGGCAAAAACACCATATATTTT. Translating gives CAWSVRRTGQGKNTIYF.

The chain couples TRBV27 to TRBJ1-4, with TRBD1 matching 9 bases. Trimming at V came to 5 bases and at J to 7 bases, leaving 11 bases not matched to a gene. The germline CDR1 and CDR2 sequences are MNHEY and SMNVEV (reference sequence). This CDR3 comprises 16 residues. The CDR3 DNA reads TGTGCCAGCAGTGAACAGGGGGCGCTACGGAGTGAAAAACTGTTTTTT. Its protein product is CASSEQGALRSEKLFF. The full variable domain, rest sourced from reference TRBV27 and TRBJ1-4, is EAQVTQNPRYLITVTGKKLTVTCSQNMNHEYMSWYRQDPGLGLRQIYYSMNVEVTDKGDVPEGYKVSRKEKRNFPLILESPSPNQTSLYFCASSEQGALRSEKLFFGSGTQLSVL.

A few counts support this clone. CDR3 sequence (DNA): TGTGCCAGCAGTCGGACGGCTGGCTACACCTTC. It yields the protein CASSRTAGYTF. The V gene is TRBV13, the J gene TRBJ1-2, with D uncertain. The CDR3 is 11 amino acids. The V gene's germline CDR1 is PRHDT and CDR2 FYEKMQ (reference sequence). Trimming took off 6 bases at V and 7 bases at J, with 9 bases between the two ends. Based on the CDR3 plus reference TRBV13 and TRBJ1-2, the full variable domain is AAGVIQSPRHLIKEKRETATLKCYPIPRHDTVYWYQQGPGQDPQFLISFYEKMQSDKGSIPDRFSAQQFSDYHSELNMSSLELGDSALYFCASSRTAGYTFGSGTRLTVV.

This clone is classed as medium-sized. The rearrangement uses TRBV4-2 and TRBJ1-1, with D maybe TRBD1 (5 bases). The CDR3 contains 15 residues. V was cut by 1 base and J by 2 bases, with 11 bases left in between. Germline V gene sequence: CDR1 LGHNA, CDR2 YNFKEQ. CDR3 amino acids: CASSQAPGYNTEAFF. The CDR3 DNA reads as TGTGCCAGCAGCCAAGCCCCAGGGTACAACACTGAAGCTTTCTTT.

V and J are TRBV2 and TRBJ1-1, with D uncertain. Germline lookup yields CDR1 SNHLY and CDR2 FYNNEI. The CDR3 contains 15 residues. V lost 1 base to trimming and J lost 3 bases, with 12 bases between them. The CDR3 nucleotides read TGTGCCAGCAGTGAAGGGGTCAGCATGGACACTGAAGCTTTCTTT. Its translation is CASSEGVSMDTEAFF.

The chain joins TRBV7-9 to TRBJ2-7; no firm D call. The CDR3 has 12 residues. Germline CDR1 is SEHNR and CDR2 is FQNEAQ (reference sequence). V dropped 2 bases and J dropped 5 bases, with 7 bases sitting between them. The CDR3 region is CASSLSFHEQYF. CDR3 nucleotides: TGTGCCAGCAGCTTATCCTTCCACGAGCAGTACTTC.

The rearrangement links TRBV11-2 to TRBJ2-5; D gene ambiguous. V was pared by 0 bases and J by 2 bases, with 10 bases between. Germline CDR1 is SGHAT and CDR2 is FQNNGV. The CDR3 covers 15 residues. The CDR3 spells CASSLDYPGQETQYF. CDR3 nucleotides: TGTGCCAGCAGCTTAGACTACCCAGGACAAGAGACCCAGTACTTC.